These 20 T cell receptor beta chains originate from one sample sequenced in a study of blood T cell repertoires in COVID-19. TCRdb keeps only in-frame clones here, not all; method: immunoSEQ multiplex PCR. The sample shows roughly 35,000 clones, about 90% of them seen only once. The sequenced material came from peripheral blood. These receptors were taken from a human donor in a cohort sampled during active COVID-19.

The chain is built from TRBV4-1 and TRBJ2-5; 8 bases are a match to TRBD2. This CDR3 has 16 residues. V lost 2 bases to trimming and J lost 2 bases; unmatched junction nucleotides: 7. The V gene's germline CDR1 is MGHRA and CDR2 YSYEKL. CDR3 sequence: CASSQPKIAGQETQYF. CDR3 nucleotide sequence: TGCGCCAGCAGCCAACCCAAAATAGCGGGGCAAGAGACCCAGTACTTC.

V is TRBV12-3 or TRBV12-4 and J is TRBJ2-7; possibly TRBD1 for D (5 bases). The CDR3 covers 11 residues. Trimming stripped 5 bases from V and 5 bases from J, with 7 bases between. For the CDR3, the DNA is TGTGCCAGCAGTACCAGGGACGAGCAGTACTTC. Protein sequence: CASSTRDEQYF.

The chain links TRBV28 to TRBJ2-7; 9 bases are a match to TRBD2. V was pared by 3 bases and J by 4 bases, with 7 bases of the junction left unmatched. CDR1 is MDHEN and CDR2 is SYDVKM in the germline V gene. CDR3 size: 15 residues. The CDR3 is CASSFSASGNYEQYF. CDR3 nucleotide sequence: TGTGCCAGCAGTTTCTCCGCTAGCGGGAATTACGAGCAGTACTTC.

The chain links TRBV7-2 to TRBJ1-2; maybe TRBD1 (6 bases). CDR3 length equals 14 residues. The V and J ends lost 6 bases and 8 bases respectively, with 19 bases between them. CDR1 SGHTA and CDR2 FQGNSA come from the germline V gene. The CDR3 spells CASRPVGGGGGYTF. The CDR3 nucleotides are TGTGCCAGCAGACCAGTAGGGGGTGGTGGCGGCTACACCTTC.

The rearrangement joins TRBV9 to TRBJ2-4; tentative D call: TRBD2 (5 bases). This CDR3 spans 15 amino acids. Germline values: CDR1 SGDLS, CDR2 YYNGEE. V lost 0 bases and J lost 5, with 12 bases in between. Here the CDR3 reads CASSVGWRAQNIQYF. CDR3 nucleotide sequence: TGTGCCAGCAGCGTAGGATGGCGGGCCCAAAACATTCAGTACTTC.

The V and J genes are TRBV5-4 and TRBJ1-1, with 7 positions matching TRBD1. The CDR3 length is 14 residues. Germline V lookup: CDR1 SGHNT, CDR2 YYREEE (reference sequence). V trimming: 5 bases; J trimming: 2 bases; junction bases outside the gene matches: 6. As DNA, the CDR3 is TGTGCCAGCAGATCGGGACAGACAAACACTGAAGCTTTCTTT. This translates into CASRSGQTNTEAFF.

This chain joins TRBV29-1 and TRBJ1-4; 7 nucleotides line up with TRBD1. CDR3 length equals 14 residues. V gave up 4 bases and J gave up 7 bases; unmatched junction bases: 9. Germline V gives CDR1 SQVTM, CDR2 ANQGSEA. Here the CDR3 reads CSVGPTGAVEKLFF. As DNA, the CDR3 is TGCAGCGTTGGGCCCACAGGGGCGGTTGAAAAACTGTTTTTT.

The chain carries TRBV12-3 or TRBV12-4 and TRBJ2-3, with D maybe TRBD1 (6 bases). V was cut by 3 bases and J by 4 bases, with 8 bases left in between. CDR3 length: 13 residues. CDR3 bases: TGTGCCAGCAGTTTCCAGGGGTCAGATACGCAGTATTTT. It encodes CASSFQGSDTQYF.

The chain combines TRBV6-4 with TRBJ1-2; 9 bases line up with TRBD1. V was clipped by 6 bases and J by 0 bases; unmatched bases: 5. The CDR3 runs to 15 residues. The germline V gene has CDR1 MRHNA and CDR2 SNTAGT. CDR3 bases: TGTGCCAGCAGAGACACAGGGGGCGCTAACTATGGCTACACCTTC. Translated, it gives CASRDTGGANYGYTF.

This clone was recorded once. This rearrangement joins TRBV6-6 to TRBJ1-2; TRBD1 matches 8 bases. The CDR3 runs 14 residues. The V and J ends lost 4 bases and 8 bases, in that order; junction bases with no gene match: 9. Per germline, CDR1 MNHNY and CDR2 SVGAGI (reference sequence). The CDR3 loop is CASSSGTGWGGYTF. The DNA for the CDR3 is TGTGCCAGCAGTTCTGGGACAGGATGGGGGGGCTACACCTTC.

The gene calls are TRBV5-6 and TRBJ1-1; a weak D match, TRBD1 (5 bases). Germline V gene sequence: CDR1 SGHDT, CDR2 YYEEEE. The germline V and J ends were trimmed by 3 bases and 6 bases, with 18 bases remaining between them. The CDR3 totals 15 residues. The DNA for the CDR3 is TGTGCCAGCAGCTCGACTCGGGCAGGGTATCCTGAAGCTTTCTTT. It codes for CASSSTRAGYPEAFF.

This clone was counted a single time. For the CDR3, the DNA is TGTGCCAGCAGCTGGGGACAGGGGGGAGAGACCCAGTACTTC. This gives the protein CASSWGQGGETQYF. The chain recombines TRBV7-8 with TRBJ2-5; 11 bases match TRBD1. CDR3 size: 14 residues. The V gene's germline CDR1 is SGHVS and CDR2 FQNEAQ. V lost 4 bases and J lost 4; bases outside the gene matches: 2.

V usage is TRBV5-8 and J usage is TRBJ2-3; 7 bases map to TRBD1. The J segment lost 3 bases and the V segment lost 4 bases, leaving 8 bases of the junction unmatched. The CDR3 totals 15 residues. Germline lookup yields CDR1 SGHTS and CDR2 YDEGEE. This CDR3 reads CASSATGKATDTQYF. Written as DNA, the CDR3 is TGTGCCAGCAGCGCGACAGGGAAAGCTACAGATACGCAGTATTTT.

The chain carries TRBV3-1 (or the pseudogene TRBV3-2) and TRBJ2-1, with TRBD1 as a possible D gene (6 bases). With 5 bases removed from V and 1 base from J, the gap between germline ends came to 21 bases. The CDR3 is 18 residues long. The germline gives CDR1 LGHDT, CDR2 YNNKEL (reference sequence). CDR3 sequence (DNA): TGTGCCAGCAGCATAGGGGGAAGGGACGAGAAATCCTACAATGAGCAGTTCTTC. The encoded protein is CASSIGGRDEKSYNEQFF.

This clone has a single count. In DNA, the CDR3 is TGCGCCAGCAGCTTGGGTGGGACTAGCGGCTTGAATGAGCAGTTCTTC. Protein sequence: CASSLGGTSGLNEQFF. The V and J genes are TRBV5-1 and TRBJ2-1, with TRBD2 identical over 11 bases. The CDR3 has 16 amino acids. V gave up 0 bases and J gave up 7 bases; unmatched junction bases: 6. CDR1 SGHRS and CDR2 YFSETQ come from the germline V gene.

J is TRBJ2-6 and V is TRBV28, with D possibly TRBD2 on 5 matching bases. V was shortened by 3 bases and J by 1 base, with 7 bases between the two germline ends. The CDR3 is 15 amino acids. Germline CDR1 reads MDHEN; CDR2 reads SYDVKM. The CDR3 region has the DNA TGTGCCAGCAGTTTTCTAGCTTCTGGGGCCAACGTCCTGACTTTC. It specifies CASSFLASGANVLTF.

J is TRBJ2-7 and V is TRBV25-1; D remains unclear. The CDR3 extends over 13 amino acids. The V end lost 5 bases, the J end lost 2 bases, and 10 bases lay between the germline ends. Germline V gene sequence: CDR1 MGHDK, CDR2 SYGVNS. CDR3 amino acids: CASSNSPTYEQYF. As DNA, the CDR3 is TGTGCCAGCAGTAACTCTCCGACCTACGAGCAGTACTTC.

The genes are TRBV2 and TRBJ2-5; tentative D call: TRBD2 (5 bases). The CDR3 has 13 residues. V was trimmed by 7 bases and J by 2 bases, leaving 11 bases between them. Germline-derived CDR1 and CDR2 are SNHLY and FYNNEI. The CDR3 coding sequence is TGTGCCAGCACGGTAGACTATCAAGAGACCCAGTACTTC. This sequence encodes CASTVDYQETQYF.

V usage is TRBV5-1 and J usage is TRBJ2-7; 8 bases match TRBD1. V was clipped by 4 bases and J by 4 bases; unmatched bases: 7. The germline gives CDR1 SGHRS, CDR2 YFSETQ. CDR3 length equals 14 residues. The CDR3 sequence: CASSLTGEGYEQYF. The CDR3 DNA follows: TGCGCCAGCAGCCTGACAGGGGAAGGGTACGAGCAGTACTTC. Full variable domain (rest looked up from reference TRBV5-1 and TRBJ2-7): KAGVTQTPRYLIKTRGQQVTLSCSPISGHRSVSWYQQTPGQGLQFLFEYFSETQRNKGNFPGRFSGRQFSNSRSEMNVSTLELGDSALYLCASSLTGEGYEQYFGPGTRLTVT.

The chain combines TRBV2 with TRBJ2-2; weak D call: TRBD2 (7 bases). The germline V gene encodes CDR1 SNHLY and CDR2 FYNNEI. The CDR3 consists of 14 residues. The V gene lost 7 bases and the J gene lost 4 bases, with 13 bases spanning the gap. The CDR3, as DNA: TGTGCCAGCATTGGCGGGGGCCGCACCGGGGAGCTGTTTTTT. Amino acid sequence: CASIGGGRTGELFF.